This is a list of T cell receptor beta chains from one sample in a study of response to subunit inactivated influenza vaccine. TCRdb recomputed calls from the RT-PCR reads with MiXCR, one row per CDR3 protein. Counted here are around 760,000 distinct CDR3 sequences, around 14% occurring once; the ten biggest clones make up approximately 6.5%. The material was PBMCs from blood, obtained around 15 days before vaccination. The receptor set was obtained from a man over 45 who received an inactivated influenza vaccine. Both conserved end residues are part of each CDR3. Fields, in order: CDR3 protein, CDR3 DNA, D gene, V gene, clone size, J gene. D genes are given only for firm matches. Some rows have no size entry. The others give once, few or many, or a class for an expanded clone.

CASGSWTETLSGYTF	TGTGCTAGTGGTTCCTGGACGGAGACCTTATCCGGCTACACCTTC	NA	TRBV12-5	NA	TRBJ1-2
CASSYAQQETQYF	TGTGCCAGCAGTTACGCCCAGCAAGAGACCCAGTACTTC	NA	TRBV6-5	few	TRBJ2-5
CASSARLFSYEQYF	TGTGCCAGCAGCGCTCGACTCTTCTCCTACGAGCAGTACTTC	NA	TRBV9	few	TRBJ2-7
CSVEDRHYEQYF	TGCAGCGTTGAAGATCGTCACTACGAGCAGTACTTC	NA	TRBV29-1	many	TRBJ2-7
CASSLTGENYGYTF	TGTGCCAGCAGCTTAACGGGGGAAAACTATGGCTACACCTTC	NA	TRBV7-2	NA	TRBJ1-2
CASSYSFGDRVLAPQHF	TGTGCCAGCAGTTACTCGTTCGGCGACAGAGTTTTAGCGCCCCAGCATTTT	NA	TRBV6-2/TRBV6-3	few	TRBJ1-5
CASSKTSGRTSYNEQFF	TGTGCCAGCAGCAAGACTAGCGGGAGGACCTCCTACAATGAGCAGTTCTTC	TRBD2	TRBV7-6	NA	TRBJ2-1
CASSRTGSLYGYTF	TGTGCCAGCAGCCGCACCGGGAGCCTTTATGGCTACACCTTC	NA	TRBV6-1	few	TRBJ1-2
CASSQDTRRETQYF	TGTGCCAGCAGCCAAGATACCCGGAGAGAGACCCAGTACTTC	NA	TRBV4-2	NA	TRBJ2-5
CASSPSGTGRDEQFF	TGTGCCAGCAGTCCTTCCGGGACAGGGAGGGATGAGCAGTTCTTC	TRBD1	TRBV12-3/TRBV12-4	NA	TRBJ2-1
CASSISQLYEQYF	TGTGCCAGTAGTATATCGCAGCTCTACGAGCAGTACTTC	NA	TRBV19	NA	TRBJ2-7
CASSSRQGLQETQYF	TGTGCCAGCAGCTCACGACAAGGGCTACAAGAGACCCAGTACTTC	NA	TRBV11-2	few	TRBJ2-5
CASSFRDRYTGELFF	TGTGCCAGCAGTTTCCGGGACAGATACACCGGGGAGCTGTTTTTT	TRBD1	TRBV12-3/TRBV12-4	few	TRBJ2-2
CSVIRVVVPEAFF	TGCAGCGTTATTCGGGTGGTAGTCCCTGAAGCTTTCTTT	NA	TRBV29-1	NA	TRBJ1-1
CSASGRPLGSEQFF	TGCAGTGCTAGCGGGAGACCTCTCGGATCTGAGCAGTTCTTC	NA	TRBV20-1	NA	TRBJ2-1
CASSPIGYEQYF	TGTGCCAGCTCACCCATAGGGTACGAGCAGTACTTC	NA	TRBV18	few	TRBJ2-7
CASSVDRESTQYF	TGCGCCAGCAGTGTAGACAGGGAGAGTACGCAGTATTTT	TRBD1	TRBV10-1	NA	TRBJ2-3
CSVAASGGASETQYF	TGCAGCGTTGCGGCTAGCGGGGGGGCCAGTGAGACCCAGTACTTC	TRBD2	TRBV29-1	many	TRBJ2-5
CASSLFAGVETQYF	TGTGCCAGCAGCTTATTCGCGGGTGTGGAGACCCAGTACTTC	NA	TRBV7-2	few	TRBJ2-5
CAWSVQGAHTQYF	TGTGCCTGGAGTGTACAGGGGGCGCACACCCAGTACTTC	TRBD1	TRBV30	few	TRBJ2-5
CASSQGLAGEWETQYF	TGTGCCAGCAGTCAGGGACTAGCGGGAGAATGGGAGACCCAGTACTTC	TRBD2	TRBV6-2/TRBV6-3	NA	TRBJ2-5
CATSIGDTQYF	TGTGCCACCAGCATTGGAGATACGCAGTATTTT	NA	TRBV15	NA	TRBJ2-3